This T cell receptor (beta chain) was sequenced during a study of cytomegalovirus exposure and HLA in healthy donors (dated by TCRdb to the late 2010s). Looking at the study overall: In an earlier analysis of 550 to 750 of the donors, roughly 300 Gb of sequence data and approximately 100 million unique TCR beta sequences from roughly 200 million T cells were reported. The later analysis used no new phenotypic data to find candidate immune exposures, relying instead on TCR beta sequences and their occurrence across donors. The study used immunosequencing to profile the T cell repertoires of 666 subjects and linked those repertoires to cytomegalovirus serostatus. Every repertoire in the discovery cohort had been generated on one and the same sequencing platform. An early release covering roughly 640 HLA-typed donors comprised roughly 300 gigabases of sequencing data and around 86 million unique TCR sequences. Across approximately 400 genotyped donors of the cohort, an average of approximately 240,000 unique TCR beta nucleotide sequences per donor were sequenced, and about a sixth of those sequences were non-productive. Along with the 666-subject first cohort, a separate validation cohort of over a hundred different subjects was used. Alongside the repertoire data, information on donor age, sex, ethnicity and CMV serostatus was compiled. Of the 398 genotyped donors, 65% to 90% fell in the genetic ancestry cluster associated with self-reported Caucasian donors. Because of strong linkage in the cohort, five DR-DQ haplotypes were treated as single units for association and clustering. An earlier analysis of 587 of the donors used high-throughput TCR beta sequencing to judge whether each TCR beta V gene segment behaved as functional or pseudogenic. Genome-wide SNP genotypes for about 65% of the roughly 670 donors were used in a later genetic analysis, which treated that subset as a discovery cohort. HLA typing included class I and class II loci at four-digit resolution. The study aimed to test whether cataloging public T cell receptors could reveal signatures of past pathogen exposure. The number of typed donors differed by locus: about 620-640 for A, B, C, DRB1 and DQB1; some 500 for DQA1; around 610 for DPA1; and roughly 490 for DPB1. To study patterns of TCR occurrence, a later analysis re-analyzed previously published TCR beta repertoires from 700 or so donors and added high-resolution HLA genotyping. To predict cytomegalovirus infection status, the study combined high-throughput TCR immunosequencing, statistical association of individual TCRs with disease status, and machine learning. Overall study results and their limits: A cluster of highly shared sequence variants was judged likely to represent a technical artifact of the sequencing pipeline. It was suggested by the authors that the approach could potentially be generalized to other disease states and immunological phenotypes. At a false discovery rate of 0.05, a later analysis linked about 17,000 TCR beta sequences to specific HLA alleles. Roughly uniform sequencing depth across donors was assumed in presence/absence analyses, although this assumption may not hold. According to a later genetic analysis, donors in an Asian-associated ancestry cluster had fewer N-insertions in productive TCRs than the approximately 650-donor mean. Because the 87-base-pair reads could not distinguish some IMGT-functional V segments, including TRBV6-2 and TRBV6-3, those segments were excluded. Because counts were too low, roughly 16 rarely observed V segments, including chromosome 9 orphons, were left out of the earlier analysis of 587 of the donors. A later analysis found that HLA-associated TCR beta chains were more clonally expanded and had lower generation probabilities than equally common non-associated chains. Because HLA typing was unavailable for some donors at each locus, only the typed subset was used in association tests. When HLA alleles, especially DR and DQ, strongly co-occurred, TCR associations were difficult to assign to individual alleles. In vitro tests confirmed that a few of the cytomegalovirus-associated TCR beta chains recognize cytomegalovirus antigens. A total of fewer than 200 TCR beta chains were listed by the study as associated with cytomegalovirus. The cohort was sequenced for TCR beta chains only, and without alpha or paired-chain data the features that could be detected were limited. Immune exposure information for the cohort was limited to CMV serostatus. Cytomegalovirus status was reported to be diagnosed by the classifier with high specificity and sensitivity in both the original and validation cohorts. Several of the top co-occurrence clusters appeared to be linked to parvovirus B19, influenza, CMV and Epstein-Barr virus, according to a later analysis. According to a later analysis, TCR association rates differed among HLA loci, with DRB1 alleles showing the most associated TCRs and HLA-C alleles showing the fewest. Most CMV-associated TCR beta chains appeared to be HLA-restricted in a later analysis, and the HLA associations seemed to be driven largely by CMV exposure. A further reported finding was that TCR beta sequences accurately predicted the HLA-A and HLA-B alleles for most subjects in the first cohort. An association between a missense DCLRE1C variant and V-gene and J-gene trimming of TCR beta chains was found in a later genetic analysis and replicated in an independent cohort. While some public TCRs were present in many individuals, most TCR sequences turned up only very rarely across donors. Correlated functional status among segregating V segments might reflect linkage disequilibrium, but an unknown experimental factor could not be ruled out. Broadly in line with IMGT annotations, most TCR beta V segments showed up in productive rearrangements about 87% or about 30% of the time in an earlier analysis of around 550 of the donors.

Receptor libraries were prepared by the immunoSEQ multiplex PCR assay. For the multiplex PCR, a mixture combining 60 forward primers for TCR Vbeta segments and 13 reverse primers for TCR Jbeta segments was used. Amplification of the CDR3 region of rearranged TCR beta genes was performed with a multiplex PCR assay on genomic DNA. The Illumina HiSeq System was used to sequence the amplified TCR beta libraries as 87-base-pair reads. The paper's processing steps were these. In a later analysis, some 80 million unique TCR beta chains were counted across the 500 to 850 repertoires, and roughly 10 million of these chains were shared by at least two donors. To remove PCR and sequencing errors, raw reads were error-corrected and collapsed into unique sequences using a nearest-neighbor algorithm that merged closely related sequences. To assign V, D and J gene segments, CDR3 sequences were aligned to IMGT reference sequences. For a sequence to be retained, a match of at least six nucleotides to both a V gene segment and a J gene segment was required. Rearrangements were classified as productive when the CDR3 lacked stop codons and remained in frame with V and J, and all other rearrangements were classified as non-productive. CDR3 was defined by IMGT convention, running from the second conserved V-encoded cysteine to the conserved J-encoded phenylalanine. In an earlier analysis of 500 to 650 of the donors, sequences lacking an unambiguous match to a single V gene segment were excluded. An earlier analysis of 550 to 650 of the donors classified V segments as functional when productive rearrangements were above 56.7% and as segregating when the standard deviation between donors was above 5%. A statistical classification framework was built to diagnose cytomegalovirus status from the catalog of TCR beta chain sequences. V and J gene assignment, in a later analysis, came from comparing TCR nucleotide sequences with IMGT/GENE-DB human TR gene sequences. Using the TCRdist pipeline, a later analysis assigned CDR3 sequences along with most-parsimonious VDJ recombination scenarios. In a later analysis, each TCR beta chain was defined by its CDR3 amino acid sequence together with its V-gene family, and reads without a unique V-gene family were excluded. To address suspected cross-contamination and a sequencing artifact, a later analysis removed some 620 highly shared, low-generation-probability nucleotide sequences. A later analysis calculated a clonal expansion index for each public chain from normalized within-repertoire ranks of inferred template counts. In a later analysis, generation probabilities were computed with a VDJ recombination model fitted to out-of-frame rearrangements, and the resulting probabilities were checked against IGoR. Hypergeometric tests were used in a later analysis to score TCR-TCR, TCR-HLA and TCR-CMV co-occurrence, with a repertoire-size bias correction applied to the TCR pairs. In a later analysis, false discovery rates were estimated by permuting HLA or CMV assignments 20 times. In a later analysis, co-occurring TCRs were grouped using DBSCAN, and TCRdist sequence similarity was added for clustering within HLA-allele-positive subsets. Repertoires with fewer than 30,000 or more than 120,000 public chains, plus five repertoires with anomalous nucleotide sharing, were excluded from co-occurrence clustering. TCRdb's version of the immuneACCESS table is confined to in-frame rearrangements and falls short of the full clone set. An unresolved V gene accounts for under half of the shortfall where checked; the remainder is of unknown origin. V, J and clone size reflect that table, while D and trimming were determined from the DNA. The sample data list 95,000 to 110,000 clones, and 76% of these were observed just once. Together, the top ten hold 10% of the sample.

This clone was seen a few times. The target of this receptor is not known. Nothing much larger sits one base from this clone, and base qualities are not available. In total, roughly 670 healthy bone marrow donors made up the cohort. At the time of sampling, every cohort member was nominally healthy, though immune exposures that went unrecorded were likely present. The donor was CMV seropositive and belonged to the group of 250 to 350 seropositive cohort members. A peripheral blood sample was collected from each donor, and TCR beta sequencing was performed on peripheral blood mononuclear cells. The Qiagen DNeasy Blood Extraction Kit was used to extract genomic DNA from the blood cell samples. The germline V gene sets CDR1 to MDHEN and CDR2 to SYDVKM. V loses 3 bases at its end and J loses 6 bases; junction bases beyond the gene matches: 10. The CDR3, cysteine through phenylalanine, is 17 amino acids long. Just the 51-base CDR3 DNA is kept, in frame starting at base 1.

This receptor chain uses TRBV28 and TRBJ1-4; TRBD1 matches 10 bases in the middle. This TCR came from a woman aged 18 to 35 in good health and CMV-seropositive. Sequencing used PBMCs. The DNA is as follows: TGTGCCAGCAGTTTGGGGACAGGGGAACGTCGGGATGAAAAACTGTTTTTT. It encodes CASSLGTGERRDEKLFF.